This TCR beta chain came from a study of cytomegalovirus exposure and HLA in healthy donors. Study-level information: A previous analysis identified around 120 million unique TCR beta sequences derived from roughly 180 million T cells.

The CDR3 loop spans 15 amino acids. Trimming pared 0 bases from V and 2 bases from J, leaving 12 bases between. Germline V CDR1 and CDR2: SGDLS, YYNGEE. PCR was performed using 60 Vbeta and 13 Jbeta primers. As handled by the study authors: Unique TCR beta chains numbered roughly 80 million in a later analysis, with around 10 million shared. Repertoires were generated with immunoSEQ multiplex PCR, while TCRdb's copy carries only in-frame clones and drops some. Clone size and V and J calls were adopted from that table, with D and trimming inferred from the DNA. This table has under 150,000 clones, around three quarters appearing once. Notes on the study in general: Apart from CMV serostatus, no immune exposure information was available. In an earlier analysis, productive rearrangement rates for most beta V segments clustered near 87% or 30%.

Remarks on this clone: Its antigen is unknown.

The chain recombines TRBV9 with TRBJ2-7; TRBD2 is a possible D gene (6 bases). Material: PBMCs. This TCR was sampled from a middle-aged woman in good health and CMV-seronegative. Here the CDR3 reads CASSVGVAAAYEQYF. CDR3 coding DNA: TGTGCCAGCAGCGTAGGGGTAGCGGCCGCCTACGAGCAGTACTTC.